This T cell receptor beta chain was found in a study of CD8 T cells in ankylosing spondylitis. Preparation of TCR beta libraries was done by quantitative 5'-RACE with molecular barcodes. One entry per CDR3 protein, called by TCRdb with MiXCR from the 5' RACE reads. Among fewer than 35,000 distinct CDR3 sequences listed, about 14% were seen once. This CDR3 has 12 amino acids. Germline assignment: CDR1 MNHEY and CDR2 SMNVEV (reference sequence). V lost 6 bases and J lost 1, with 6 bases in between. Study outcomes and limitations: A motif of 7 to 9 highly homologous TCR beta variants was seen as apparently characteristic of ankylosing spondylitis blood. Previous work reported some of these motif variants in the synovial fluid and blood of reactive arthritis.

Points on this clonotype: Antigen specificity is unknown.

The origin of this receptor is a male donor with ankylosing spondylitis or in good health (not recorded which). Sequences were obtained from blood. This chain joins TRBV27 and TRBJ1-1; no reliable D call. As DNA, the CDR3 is TGTGCCAGCAGCTCTCCGAACACTGAAGCTTTCTTT. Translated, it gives CASSSPNTEAFF.